This T cell receptor beta chain was identified in a study of a mutant IDH1 vaccine in newly diagnosed glioma. Time point indicated: baseline, week 1 (first vaccination visit). Specified treatment: pre-vaccination baseline after standard-of-care therapy. Those who donated had recent WHO grade 3 or 4 IDH1-mutant, ATRX-lost astrocytomas. The CDR3 extends over 13 amino acids. CDR1 is MNHNS and CDR2 is SASEGT in the germline V gene. Germline trimming cut 3 bases from V and 5 bases from J; bases unmatched to any gene: 4. Measured with immunoSEQ multiplex PCR; TCRdb has only the in-frame clones, and not every one. The profile shows some 16,000 clones, roughly 95% of them singletons.

The material sequenced was peripheral blood mononuclear cells (PBMCs), taken from a glioma patient treated with radiotherapy, temozolomide or both. V is TRBV6-1 and J is TRBJ2-7, with 7 bases that match TRBD2. This clonotype was sampled from a woman younger than 30 with glioma. Some clones in this sample may be carry-over from other donors' samples. The CDR3, as DNA: TGTGCCAGCAGTGAGCGGGAGATTAACGAGCAGTACTTC. It yields the protein CASSEREINEQYF.